This TCR beta chain was documented in a study of blood T cell repertoires in COVID-19. Participants spanned ages roughly 18 to 90 years and resided in about two dozen US areas. Clones were sequenced by immunoSEQ multiplex PCR, and TCRdb holds only the in-frame ones, with some missing. The sample carries under 150,000 clones, around 83% recorded once. Germline V gene sequence: CDR1 SGHVS, CDR2 FQNEAQ. The CDR3 loop spans 16 amino acids. V was shortened by 5 bases and J by 2 bases, with 18 bases between the two germline ends. This clone was seen just once. The chain is built from TRBV7-8 and TRBJ1-1, with D maybe TRBD1 (5 bases). The sample was PBMCs or T cells enriched from blood (not recorded which). This TCR derives from a man aged 25-40 years who had recovered from COVID-19. The CDR3 DNA reads as TGTGCCAGCAGCCTGACTTGGGGGGGGGTAAACACTGAAGCTTTCTTT. Its protein is CASSLTWGGVNTEAFF.